Listed below are T cell receptor beta chains from one sample, sequenced in a study of blood T cell repertoires in COVID-19. The table came from immunoSEQ multiplex PCR; TCRdb's copy has only in-frame clones and leaves some out. The table lists 150,000 to 200,000 clones, 85% to 90% of them singletons. Sequenced: peripheral blood. These receptors all stem from a man in his forties or fifties with acute or convalescent COVID-19. CDR3s leave out the opening cysteine and the closing phenylalanine or tryptophan. Clone size is not always given. Where it is, it says once, few, many or a class for expanded clones.

CDR3aa: ATSSGGTGELF; j_gene: TRBJ2-2; abundance: -; v_gene: TRBV24-1
CDR3aa: ASSSGDPYEQY; j_gene: TRBJ2-7; abundance: -; v_gene: TRBV28
CDR3aa: ASSQTGGNQPQH; j_gene: TRBJ1-5; abundance: few; v_gene: TRBV19
CDR3aa: AIRGSGTKNTGELF; j_gene: TRBJ2-2; abundance: -; v_gene: TRBV10-3
CDR3aa: ASRTGTNQETQY; j_gene: TRBJ2-5; abundance: -; v_gene: TRBV2
CDR3aa: ASSPGGSYNEQF; j_gene: TRBJ2-1; abundance: -; v_gene: TRBV18
CDR3aa: ASSQERGNTIY; j_gene: TRBJ1-3; abundance: -; v_gene: TRBV4-3
CDR3aa: ASSYRGRNTEAF; j_gene: TRBJ1-1; abundance: -; v_gene: TRBV28
CDR3aa: ASSATGYETQY; j_gene: TRBJ2-5; abundance: -; v_gene: TRBV25-1
CDR3aa: ASSLGRGRGFHEQF; j_gene: TRBJ2-1; abundance: -; v_gene: TRBV27
CDR3aa: ASSLRQGATNEKLF; j_gene: TRBJ1-4; abundance: -; v_gene: TRBV5-1
CDR3aa: ASSLPGSHGYT; j_gene: TRBJ1-2; abundance: once; v_gene: TRBV12-3/TRBV12-4
CDR3aa: ASSLPPRAGRNEQF; j_gene: TRBJ2-1; abundance: -; v_gene: TRBV7-3
CDR3aa: ASSKTSTPGGGELF; j_gene: TRBJ2-2; abundance: -; v_gene: TRBV5-1
CDR3aa: ASSERRTVSTDTQY; j_gene: TRBJ2-3; abundance: -; v_gene: TRBV6-1
CDR3aa: ASSLDREQF; j_gene: TRBJ2-1; abundance: -; v_gene: TRBV7-9
CDR3aa: ASGASSGESTEAF; j_gene: TRBJ1-1; abundance: once; v_gene: TRBV12-5
CDR3aa: ATSLGLGTSY; j_gene: TRBJ2-3; abundance: -; v_gene: TRBV15
CDR3aa: ASSRTPSGRNTGELF; j_gene: TRBJ2-2; abundance: -; v_gene: TRBV6-4
CDR3aa: ASSPKDRGSYNEQF; j_gene: TRBJ2-1; abundance: once; v_gene: TRBV9
CDR3aa: ASSFIDRGNYGYT; j_gene: TRBJ1-2; abundance: -; v_gene: TRBV28
CDR3aa: SIDSGQGAWGYT; j_gene: TRBJ1-2; abundance: -; v_gene: TRBV29-1
CDR3aa: ASSVVAGGPNSYNEQF; j_gene: TRBJ2-1; abundance: -; v_gene: TRBV9
CDR3aa: ASSFGQGINQPQH; j_gene: TRBJ1-5; abundance: -; v_gene: TRBV11-2
CDR3aa: AISYTGTVGTGELF; j_gene: TRBJ2-2; abundance: -; v_gene: TRBV10-3
CDR3aa: ASTPAPGRPQH; j_gene: TRBJ1-5; abundance: -; v_gene: TRBV19
CDR3aa: ASSGTGAMNTEAF; j_gene: TRBJ1-1; abundance: -; v_gene: TRBV28
CDR3aa: ASSLRQGMDGYT; j_gene: TRBJ1-2; abundance: -; v_gene: TRBV18
CDR3aa: ASSLGLPLTYEQY; j_gene: TRBJ2-7; abundance: once; v_gene: TRBV5-1
CDR3aa: ASSQTGGPGTGELF; j_gene: TRBJ2-2; abundance: -; v_gene: TRBV4-2
CDR3aa: ASSLGGQETQY; j_gene: TRBJ2-5; abundance: -; v_gene: TRBV7-6
CDR3aa: ASSPLPDSYEQY; j_gene: TRBJ2-7; abundance: -; v_gene: TRBV18
CDR3aa: ASSDQGKSNQPQH; j_gene: TRBJ1-5; abundance: -; v_gene: TRBV6-4
CDR3aa: ASSIGTGTAF; j_gene: TRBJ1-1; abundance: -; v_gene: TRBV19
CDR3aa: SAKNTEAF; j_gene: TRBJ1-1; abundance: -; v_gene: TRBV29-1
CDR3aa: ASSTGYEQY; j_gene: TRBJ2-7; abundance: once; v_gene: TRBV27
CDR3aa: ASSPRSAGADTQY; j_gene: TRBJ2-3; abundance: -; v_gene: TRBV4-1
CDR3aa: ASSQEGGQPTVQETQY; j_gene: TRBJ2-5; abundance: once; v_gene: TRBV4-3
CDR3aa: ASSPLGGRETQY; j_gene: TRBJ2-5; abundance: -; v_gene: TRBV7-2
CDR3aa: ASSPGPLFGYT; j_gene: TRBJ1-2; abundance: -; v_gene: TRBV7-8
CDR3aa: ASSERGGNTEAF; j_gene: TRBJ1-1; abundance: -; v_gene: TRBV10-2
CDR3aa: ASSEVQGAIVTGELF; j_gene: TRBJ2-2; abundance: -; v_gene: TRBV5-1
CDR3aa: ASSPRRVTQSSYNEQF; j_gene: TRBJ2-1; abundance: -; v_gene: TRBV11-2
CDR3aa: ASKTTGGGGELF; j_gene: TRBJ2-2; abundance: -; v_gene: TRBV7-2
CDR3aa: ANTRTSGSTDTQY; j_gene: TRBJ2-3; abundance: -; v_gene: TRBV9
CDR3aa: ASSLVWEVNNEQF; j_gene: TRBJ2-1; abundance: once; v_gene: TRBV28
CDR3aa: AISDGGISGANVLT; j_gene: TRBJ2-6; abundance: few; v_gene: TRBV10-3
CDR3aa: ASSLDSVAAF; j_gene: TRBJ1-1; abundance: once; v_gene: TRBV5-1
CDR3aa: ASSLGLSGRAESSYNEQF; j_gene: TRBJ2-1; abundance: -; v_gene: TRBV5-5
CDR3aa: ASSQTPAGGGETQY; j_gene: TRBJ2-5; abundance: -; v_gene: TRBV4-3
CDR3aa: ASSSSPGTGIETQY; j_gene: TRBJ2-5; abundance: -; v_gene: TRBV27
CDR3aa: ASSKVTNTGELF; j_gene: TRBJ2-2; abundance: -; v_gene: TRBV5-1
CDR3aa: ASSLGLAGGSEQF; j_gene: TRBJ2-1; abundance: -; v_gene: TRBV6-6